This T cell receptor (beta chain) was recorded in a study of T cells in Graves' hyperthyroidism and ophthalmopathy. Patients having uncontrolled infection, another autoimmune disease, pregnancy or lactation were not included. Study-level results: Blood also carried most thyroid clonotypes expanded above 0.001. Stable hyperthyroidism and ophthalmopathy were separated using 13 V-J signatures.

Remarks on this clonotype: What it binds is not known.

Germline CDR1 LNHNV, CDR2 YYDKDF (reference sequence). With V trimmed by 0 bases and J by 0 bases, 4 bases remained unmatched. This CDR3 is 16 amino acids long. TCR beta CDR3 region amplification was performed from RNA transcripts. HTBI primers were the set used in a first-round RT-PCR of the TCR CDR3. Each CDR3 protein gets one entry after TCRdb re-called the multiplex PCR reads with MiXCR. The data hold about 720,000 distinct CDR3 sequences, with around 20% observed a single time. This TCR was recovered from a woman between 50 and 59 years old with Graves' hyperthyroidism that later progressed to Graves' ophthalmopathy. This sequence joins TRBV15 and TRBJ1-2, with TRBD1 matching 7 bases. Material for sequencing was blood. CDR3 DNA: TGTGCCACCAGCAGAGACCGAGGGGGCGCTAACTATGGCTACACCTTC. This translates into CATSRDRGGANYGYTF.